A single sample gave rise to the 32 T cell receptor beta chains below, sequenced in a study of blood T cell repertoires in COVID-19 (dated by TCRdb to the early 2020s). The library was built by means of the immunoSEQ multiplex PCR assay. TCRdb re-hosts the immuneACCESS table, in-frame sequences only. Its copies lack some clones; in the studies checked, an unresolved V gene accounts for under half of them, and the cause for the rest is not known. The sample contains 95,000 to 150,000 clones, around 88% of them found a single time. The ten largest clonotypes hold 0.88% of the sample. Sequenced: peripheral blood. The receptors here all came from a woman aged 45-59 years with active or convalescent COVID-19.

This rearrangement joins TRBV19 to TRBJ1-5, with 9 bases fitting TRBD1. The ends lost 8 bases at V and 6 bases at J; junction bases unmatched: 5. CDR3 length: 13 amino acids. Germline CDR1 reads LNHDA; CDR2 reads SQIVND (reference sequence). The CDR3: CASGRDRAQPQHF. The CDR3 DNA reads TGTGCCAGTGGAAGGGACAGGGCTCAGCCCCAGCATTTT.

V gene TRBV5-1 combines with J gene TRBJ1-6, with a possible D match to TRBD1 (6 bases). Germline lookup yields CDR1 SGHRS and CDR2 YFSETQ. This CDR3 region has 14 residues. Trimming cost V 7 bases and J 0 bases, with 8 bases left between them. CDR3 in amino acids: CASQDSSYNSPLHF. CDR3 nucleotide sequence: TGCGCCAGCCAGGACAGCTCCTATAATTCACCCCTCCACTTT.

The CDR3 loop reads CASILDIAVETQYF. CDR3 in DNA: TGTGCCAGCATATTGGACATAGCAGTGGAGACCCAGTACTTC. The chain carries TRBV2 and TRBJ2-5, with D possibly matching TRBD1 (5 bases). In germline, CDR1 is SNHLY, CDR2 FYNNEI. CDR3 length equals 14 residues. The germline V and J ends were trimmed by 7 bases and 5 bases, with 17 bases remaining between them.

The chain links TRBV6-5 to TRBJ2-7, with 9 nucleotides matching TRBD1. This CDR3 contains 13 residues. Germline lookup yields CDR1 MNHEY and CDR2 SVGAGI. The junction had 2 bases not matched to a gene; V was cut back by 2 bases and J by 6 bases. The CDR3 here is CASSYNRGREQYF. In DNA, the CDR3 is TGTGCCAGCAGTTACAACAGGGGGCGCGAGCAGTACTTC.

The chain has TRBV14 and TRBJ2-1; perhaps TRBD2 as D (5 bases). Germline V lookup: CDR1 SGHDN, CDR2 FVKESK. V was shortened by 2 bases and J by 9 bases, with 14 bases between the two germline ends. The CDR3 loop spans 14 amino acids. CDR3 amino acids: CASSQRVGVSEQFF. The CDR3 nucleotides read TGTGCCAGCAGCCAAAGGGTGGGAGTGAGTGAGCAGTTCTTC.

The chain carries TRBV18 and TRBJ2-3; D is possibly TRBD2 (5 bases). Germline CDR1 and CDR2: KGHSH and LQKENI. V gave up 5 bases and J gave up 3 bases, with 9 bases separating them. The CDR3 has 13 amino acids. The CDR3 spells CASSELVTDTQYF. The CDR3 DNA sequence: TGTGCCAGCTCAGAACTAGTAACAGATACGCAGTATTTT.

The chain carries TRBV20-1 and TRBJ1-5; D is unclear. From germline, CDR1 is DFQATT and CDR2 SNEGSKA (reference sequence). Trimming cost V 3 bases and J 7 bases, with 13 bases left between them. The CDR3 totals 13 residues. In nucleotides, the CDR3 is TGCAGTGCTAGTCGGGGAAGGAAACAGCCCCAGCATTTT. Translating it yields CSASRGRKQPQHF.

This clone was counted a single time. The chain has TRBV28 and TRBJ1-2; no clear D. The CDR3 sequence is 13 residues long. V gave up 4 bases and J gave up 6 bases, with 12 bases separating them. In germline, CDR1 is MDHEN, CDR2 SYDVKM. CDR3 DNA: TGTGCCAGCAGTTCGAGGGTTCTTGATGGCTACACCTTC. This sequence encodes CASSSRVLDGYTF.

The rearrangement joins TRBV19 to TRBJ1-3; D call uncertain. The CDR3 is 14 residues long. Germline V gene lookup returns CDR1 LNHDA and CDR2 SQIVND (reference sequence). The ends were cut back, 7 bases at V and 4 bases at J, with 14 bases in the middle. CDR3 coding DNA: TGTGCCAGTACGGACTCAGGCAGGGGAAACACCATATATTTT. Its protein is CASTDSGRGNTIYF.

J is TRBJ2-1 and V is TRBV3-1 (or the pseudogene TRBV3-2); weak D call: TRBD2 (6 bases). The germline gives CDR1 LGHDT, CDR2 YNNKEL (reference sequence). V gave up 4 bases and J gave up 7 bases, with 11 bases separating them. This CDR3 has 13 amino acids. CDR3 nucleotide sequence: TGTGCCAGCAGCCCCCGGGACTTTAATGAGCAGTTCTTC. This translates into CASSPRDFNEQFF.

This chain connects TRBV5-1 to TRBJ2-3, with D maybe TRBD2 (5 bases). V lost 3 bases and J lost 0, with 11 bases in between. CDR1 is SGHRS, CDR2 YFSETQ, per germline. CDR3 length: 15 residues. CDR3 in DNA: TGCGCCAGCAGCTGGAACGGGGTCAGCACAGATACGCAGTATTTT. Encoded protein: CASSWNGVSTDTQYF.

CDR3 loop: CASSLDRGSGYTF. The CDR3 DNA reads TGTGCCAGCAGCTTGGACAGGGGAAGTGGCTACACCTTC. V gene TRBV5-4 combines with J gene TRBJ1-2; 7 nucleotides match TRBD1. The germline gives CDR1 SGHNT, CDR2 YYREEE (reference sequence). The CDR3 length is 13 residues. Germline trimming cut 0 bases from V and 7 bases from J; bases unmatched to any gene: 3.

The V and J genes are TRBV2 and TRBJ2-3, with D hard to call. The CDR3 covers 11 residues. The germline V and J ends were trimmed by 2 bases and 6 bases, with 3 bases remaining between them. The germline V gene encodes CDR1 SNHLY and CDR2 FYNNEI. The CDR3 DNA is TGTGCCAGCAGTGAACGGGATACGCAGTATTTT. It translates to CASSERDTQYF.

This clone was counted a few times. The chain couples TRBV10-3 to TRBJ1-5, with no clear D. The germline V gene encodes CDR1 ENHRY and CDR2 SYGVKD. CDR3 length equals 15 residues. The ends were cut back, 3 bases at V and 9 bases at J, with 18 bases in the middle. CDR3 sequence reads: CAISEIKLSRLPQHF. CDR3 nucleotide sequence: TGTGCCATCAGTGAAATCAAATTGAGTCGATTGCCCCAGCATTTT.

The chain has TRBV29-1 and TRBJ1-1; no clear D. The CDR3 covers 15 residues. Germline V lookup: CDR1 SQVTM, CDR2 ANQGSEA. Trimming left V 6 bases short and J 7 bases short, with 24 bases between. In nucleotides, the CDR3 is TGCAGCGTGAAGAGGAGCCTTACAGAGGAGGGTGAAGCTTTCTTT. Translation gives CSVKRSLTEEGEAFF.

V and J are TRBV12-3 or TRBV12-4 and TRBJ2-7; D is perhaps TRBD2 (5 bases). The CDR3 length is 12 residues. Trimming left V 1 base short and J 4 bases short, with 5 bases between. CDR3 in amino acids: CASSLGEYEQYF. The CDR3 nucleotides read TGTGCCAGCAGTTTAGGGGAGTACGAGCAGTACTTC.

The rearrangement uses TRBV6-6 and TRBJ1-5, with 7 bases matching TRBD1. Unmatched junction bases numbered 12, after V lost 6 bases and J lost 4 bases. The V gene's germline CDR1 is MNHNY and CDR2 SVGAGI (reference sequence). The CDR3 runs to 16 residues. For the CDR3, the DNA is TGTGCCAGCAGCCCCTCCCGACAGGGATGGAATCAGCCCCAGCATTTT. This sequence encodes CASSPSRQGWNQPQHF.

This clone has just a few counts. This sequence joins TRBV2 and TRBJ1-3; 8 positions agree with TRBD1. Trimming removed 4 bases from V and 0 bases from J; junction bases left unmatched: 5. This CDR3 has 16 amino acids. Germline-derived CDR1 and CDR2 are SNHLY and FYNNEI. CDR3 residues: CASSGGTGRSGNTIYF. CDR3 coding DNA: TGTGCCAGCAGTGGGGGGACAGGCCGCTCTGGAAACACCATATATTTT.

The genes are TRBV27 and TRBJ2-7, with 8 bases lining up with TRBD2. V shed 4 bases, J shed 7 bases, and the junction held 9 bases outside the gene matches. Germline V lookup: CDR1 MNHEY, CDR2 SMNVEV (reference sequence). The CDR3 spans 14 residues. CDR3 sequence: CASSSSGPLGEQYF. The CDR3 DNA sequence: TGTGCCAGCAGTTCTAGCGGGCCCCTCGGAGAGCAGTACTTC.

The sample holds one count of this clone. This chain joins TRBV3-1 (or the pseudogene TRBV3-2) and TRBJ2-3; 7 positions match TRBD2. This CDR3 has 17 amino acids. CDR1 and CDR2 from the germline V gene are LGHDT and YNNKEL (reference sequence). After removal of 11 bases from V and 3 bases from J, the junction contained 20 bases not matched to a gene. Here the CDR3 reads CARRRGWGGDGTDTQYF. The CDR3 DNA reads TGTGCCCGCCGTCGCGGATGGGGGGGGGACGGGACAGATACGCAGTATTTT.

The chain is built from TRBV7-9 and TRBJ1-2, with D possibly TRBD1 on 5 matching bases. The CDR3 has 13 residues. V lost 5 bases to trimming and J lost 4 bases, with 11 bases between them. CDR1 is SEHNR and CDR2 is FQNEAQ in the germline V gene (reference sequence). The CDR3 DNA follows: TGTGCCAGCAGCGATGACAGAACCTATGGCTACACCTTC. It codes for CASSDDRTYGYTF.

In this sample, this clone turned up once. V gene TRBV21-1 combines with J gene TRBJ2-7; the D call of TRBD1 is as the table states it, not checked on the DNA. TRBV21-1 represents a pseudogene. This CDR3 has 17 residues. In DNA, the CDR3 is TGTGCCAGCAGCAAAGAGACAGGGGTCACCTTCCCTTACGAGCAGTACTTC. This translates into CASSKETGVTFPYEQYF.

The chain is built from TRBV30 and TRBJ1-2, with 8 bases that match TRBD1. Germline assignment: CDR1 GTSNPN and CDR2 SVGIG (reference sequence). Trimming removed 0 bases from V and 7 bases from J; junction bases left unmatched: 7. CDR3 length: 14 amino acids. CDR3 sequence reads: CAWSVAGGLSGYTF. The CDR3, as DNA: TGTGCCTGGAGTGTAGCAGGGGGCTTGAGTGGCTACACCTTC.

The V gene is TRBV18, the J gene TRBJ1-6; weak D call: TRBD1 (5 bases). Germline loops: CDR1 KGHSH, CDR2 LQKENI. The CDR3 extends over 17 amino acids. V lost 3 bases to trimming and J lost 2 bases, with 14 bases between them. Written as DNA, the CDR3 is TGTGCCAGCTCACCCCTCAGGGAAAACACCTATAATTCACCCCTCCACTTT. Its protein is CASSPLRENTYNSPLHF.

The chain joins TRBV4-3 to TRBJ1-1; tentative D call: TRBD1 (5 bases). The CDR3 extends over 12 amino acids. Germline values: CDR1 LGHNA, CDR2 YSLEER. Trimming pared 0 bases from V and 6 bases from J, leaving 5 bases between. CDR3 DNA: TGCGCCAGCAGCCAAGACAGGGCTGAAGCTTTCTTT. Amino acids: CASSQDRAEAFF.

The rearrangement joins TRBV6-5 to TRBJ2-7; 7 bases map to TRBD2. Germline V gene lookup returns CDR1 MNHEY and CDR2 SVGAGI. V lost 6 bases and J lost 6; bases outside the gene matches: 14. This CDR3 is 15 amino acids long. CDR3 loop: CASSKGWLPGGEQYF. The DNA of the CDR3 is TGTGCCAGCAGCAAAGGGTGGCTCCCGGGAGGCGAGCAGTACTTC.

This chain joins TRBV3-1 (or the pseudogene TRBV3-2) and TRBJ2-2, with D uncertain. The CDR3 loop spans 15 amino acids. Trimming took 1 base from V and 3 from J, leaving 9 bases between them. The germline V gene has CDR1 LGHDT and CDR2 YNNKEL (reference sequence). CDR3 protein: CASSQGPRYTGELFF. The CDR3 coding sequence is TGTGCCAGCAGCCAAGGGCCACGCTACACCGGGGAGCTGTTTTTT.

This clone was found once. The rearrangement joins TRBV18 to TRBJ1-2; no reliable D call. V was trimmed by 6 bases and J by 2 bases, leaving 10 bases between them. This CDR3 comprises 13 residues. The germline V gene has CDR1 KGHSH and CDR2 LQKENI. The CDR3 loop is CASSGGQNYGYTF. As DNA, the CDR3 is TGTGCCAGCTCCGGAGGGCAGAACTATGGCTACACCTTC. Together with reference TRBV18 and TRBJ1-2, the CDR3 gives the full variable domain: NAGVMQNPRHLVRRRGQEARLRCSPMKGHSHVYWYRQLPEEGLKFMVYLQKENIIDESGMPKERFSAEFPKEGPSILRIQQVVRGDSAAYFCASSGGQNYGYTFGSGTRLTVV.

CDR3 protein: CASSKDSPYGYTF. The CDR3 DNA is TGTGCCAGCAGCAAGGACAGCCCCTATGGCTACACCTTC. The J gene is TRBJ1-2, the V gene TRBV21-1; no DNA check was done on the table's D call, TRBD1. TRBV21-1 is listed as a pseudogene. CDR3 length equals 13 residues.

V is TRBV6-6 and J is TRBJ2-3; 9 positions match TRBD1. Germline V lookup: CDR1 MNHNY, CDR2 SVGAGI (reference sequence). J lost 4 bases, V lost 7 bases, and 12 bases had no gene match. The CDR3 has 16 amino acids. The chain's CDR3 is CASKGIGTGKPDTQYF. The CDR3 DNA reads as TGTGCCAGCAAGGGGATCGGGACAGGGAAACCAGATACGCAGTATTTT.

This clone was seen a single time. V gene TRBV6-1 combines with J gene TRBJ1-6; maybe TRBD1 (5 bases). Germline assignment: CDR1 MNHNS and CDR2 SASEGT. The V end was cut by 1 base, the J end by 10 bases, with 17 bases between. The CDR3 is 16 amino acids. The CDR3 bases are TGTGCCAGCAGTGAAGGTGGGTGGGGGGTTCGATCACCCCTCCACTTT. It translates to CASSEGGWGVRSPLHF.

This clone was seen a handful of times. One junction end disagrees with the germline gene, perhaps due to a read error. The chain combines TRBV7-7 with TRBJ1-6; 7 bases map to TRBD1. CDR3 length equals 15 residues. Germline values: CDR1 SSHAT, CDR2 FNYEAQ (reference sequence). The CDR3 region is CASSSQGRSDSPLHF. The DNA of the CDR3 is TGTGCTAGCAGTTCACAGGGGAGGTCTGATTCACCCCTCCACTTT. Using reference TRBV7-7 and TRBJ1-6 for the parts outside the CDR3, the full variable domain is GAGVSQSPRYKVTKRGQDVTLRCDPISSHATLYWYQQALGQGPEFLTYFNYEAQPDKSGLPSDRFSAERPEGSISTLTIQRTEQRDSAMYRCASSSQGRSDSPLHFGNGTRLTVT.